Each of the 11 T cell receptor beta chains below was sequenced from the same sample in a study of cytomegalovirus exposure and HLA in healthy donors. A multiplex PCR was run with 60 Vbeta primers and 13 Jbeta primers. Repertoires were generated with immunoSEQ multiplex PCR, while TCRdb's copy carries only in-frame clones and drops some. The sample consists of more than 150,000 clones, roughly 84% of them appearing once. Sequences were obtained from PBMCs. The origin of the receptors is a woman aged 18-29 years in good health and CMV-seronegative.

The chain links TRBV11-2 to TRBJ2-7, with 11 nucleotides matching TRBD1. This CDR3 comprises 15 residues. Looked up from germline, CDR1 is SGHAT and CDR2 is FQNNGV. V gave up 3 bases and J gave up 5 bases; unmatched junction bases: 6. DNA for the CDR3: TGTGCCAGCAGCTTGAGGGGGACAGGGGGAAACGAGCAGTACTTC. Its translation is CASSLRGTGGNEQYF.

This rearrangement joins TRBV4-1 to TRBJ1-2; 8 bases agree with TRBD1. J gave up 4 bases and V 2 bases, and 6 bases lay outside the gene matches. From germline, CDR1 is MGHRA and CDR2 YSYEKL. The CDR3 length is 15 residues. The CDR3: CASSQFPGGAYGYTF. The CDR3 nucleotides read TGCGCCAGCAGCCAATTCCCAGGGGGCGCCTATGGCTACACCTTC.

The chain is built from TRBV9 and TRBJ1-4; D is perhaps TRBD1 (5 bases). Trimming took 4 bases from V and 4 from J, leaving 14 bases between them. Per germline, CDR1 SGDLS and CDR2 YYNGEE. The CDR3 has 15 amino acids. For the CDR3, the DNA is TGTGCCAGCAGCCCCCACGGGGGGGGTAATGAAAAACTGTTTTTT. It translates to CASSPHGGGNEKLFF.

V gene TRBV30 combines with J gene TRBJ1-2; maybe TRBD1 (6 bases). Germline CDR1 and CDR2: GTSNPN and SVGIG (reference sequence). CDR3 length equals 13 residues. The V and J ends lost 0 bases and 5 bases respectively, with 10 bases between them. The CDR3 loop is CAWSVLDRYGYTF. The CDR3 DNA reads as TGTGCCTGGAGTGTACTGGACAGATATGGCTACACCTTC.

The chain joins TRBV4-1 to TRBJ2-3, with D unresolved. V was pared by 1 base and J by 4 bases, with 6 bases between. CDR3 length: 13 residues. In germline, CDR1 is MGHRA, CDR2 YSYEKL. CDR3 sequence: CASSQGSADTQYF. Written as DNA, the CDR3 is TGCGCCAGCAGCCAAGGTTCTGCAGATACGCAGTATTTT.

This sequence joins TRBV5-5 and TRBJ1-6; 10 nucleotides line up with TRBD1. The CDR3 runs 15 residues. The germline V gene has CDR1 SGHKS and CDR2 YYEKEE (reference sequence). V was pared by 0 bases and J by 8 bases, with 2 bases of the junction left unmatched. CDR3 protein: CASSLVGTGDSPLHF. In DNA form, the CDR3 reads TGTGCCAGCAGCTTGGTAGGGACAGGGGATTCACCCCTCCACTTT.

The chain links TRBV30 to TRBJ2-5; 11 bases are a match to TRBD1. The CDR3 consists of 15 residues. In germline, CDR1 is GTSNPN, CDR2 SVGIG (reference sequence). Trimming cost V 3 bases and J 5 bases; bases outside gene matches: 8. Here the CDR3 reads CAWRPGQGDLETQYF. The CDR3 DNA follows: TGTGCCTGGAGACCGGGACAGGGGGATCTGGAGACCCAGTACTTC. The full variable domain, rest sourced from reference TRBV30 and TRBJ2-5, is SQTIHQWPATLVQPVGSPLSLECTVEGTSNPNLYWYRQAAGRGLQLLFYSVGIGQISSEVPQNLSASRPQDRQFILSSKKLLLSDSGFYLCAWRPGQGDLETQYFGPGTRLLVL.

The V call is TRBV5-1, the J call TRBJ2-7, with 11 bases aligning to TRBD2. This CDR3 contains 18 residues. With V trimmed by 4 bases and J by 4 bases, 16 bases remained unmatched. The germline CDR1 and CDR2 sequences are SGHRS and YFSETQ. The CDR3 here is CASSRAGGLAGLPYEQYF. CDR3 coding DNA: TGCGCCAGCAGCCGGGCGGGAGGACTAGCGGGCCTACCATACGAGCAGTACTTC.

In DNA form, the CDR3 reads TGTGCCAGCTCAGAAAGGGGGCCCAGTGAGCAGTTCTTC. It encodes CASSERGPSEQFF. The chain recombines TRBV18 with TRBJ2-1; 7 nucleotides match TRBD1. The CDR3 runs 13 residues. The trim removed 5 bases at V and 9 bases at J, leaving 7 bases unmatched. Germline-derived CDR1 and CDR2 are KGHSH and LQKENI.

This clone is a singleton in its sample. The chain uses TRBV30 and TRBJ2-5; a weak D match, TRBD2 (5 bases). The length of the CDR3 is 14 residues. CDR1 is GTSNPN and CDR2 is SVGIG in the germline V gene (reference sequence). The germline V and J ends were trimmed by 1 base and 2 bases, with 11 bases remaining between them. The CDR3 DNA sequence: TGTGCCTGGAGTGACGGCGGACTGCAAGAGACCCAGTACTTC. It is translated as CAWSDGGLQETQYF.

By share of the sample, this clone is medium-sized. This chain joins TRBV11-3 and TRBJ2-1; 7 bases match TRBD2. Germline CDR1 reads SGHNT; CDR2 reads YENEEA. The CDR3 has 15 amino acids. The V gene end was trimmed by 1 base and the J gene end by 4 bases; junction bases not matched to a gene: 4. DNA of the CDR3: TGTGCCAGCAGCTTAGGCGGGAGCGAATACAATGAGCAGTTCTTC. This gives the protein CASSLGGSEYNEQFF. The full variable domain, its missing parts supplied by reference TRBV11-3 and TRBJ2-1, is EAGVVQSPRYKIIEKKQPVAFWCNPISGHNTLYWYLQNLGQGPELLIRYENEEAVDDSQLPKDRFSAERLKGVDSTLKIQPAELGDSAVYLCASSLGGSEYNEQFFGPGTRLTVL.